The 21 T cell receptor beta chains below come from one sample, sequenced in a study of cytomegalovirus exposure and HLA in healthy donors. The PCR contained 60 Vbeta and 13 Jbeta primers. Method: immunoSEQ multiplex PCR; TCRdb's copy keeps in-frame clones and lacks some. The table shows tens of thousands of clones, with around 68% occurring only once. Material: PBMCs. Receptor source: a woman aged 40 to 50 in good health and CMV-seropositive.

The chain employs TRBV7-6 and TRBJ2-7; tentative D call: TRBD1 (6 bases). Trimming shortened V by 1 base and J by 7 bases, and 17 bases separated the two germline ends. Germline loops: CDR1 SGHVS, CDR2 FNYEAQ. CDR3 length: 15 amino acids. The CDR3: CASSLVPGALREQYF. The CDR3 nucleotides are TGTGCCAGCAGCTTAGTCCCAGGGGCCCTCCGGGAGCAGTACTTC.

Worth noting for this clone: Because the CDR3's place on the DNA is in doubt, the DNA is left out and the CDR3 is given as listed by TCRdb. J is TRBJ2-1 and V is TRBV28; TRBD1, the table's D call, was not compared with the DNA. Germline assignment: CDR1 MDHEN and CDR2 SYDVKM. The CDR3 has 14 amino acids, counting both end residues. The CDR3 loop reads CASSSSDRYNEQFF.

This chain uses TRBV7-3 with TRBJ2-1; 7 positions match TRBD2. J lost 4 bases, V lost 8 bases, and 11 bases had no gene match. The CDR3 sequence is 15 residues long. Germline V lookup: CDR1 SGHTA, CDR2 FQGTGA. CDR3 bases: TGTGCCAGCGGACCATCTAGCGGACTTTACAATGAGCAGTTCTTC. Amino acid sequence: CASGPSSGLYNEQFF.

The V gene is TRBV5-4, the J gene TRBJ2-3, with D tentatively TRBD1 (5 bases). Germline-derived CDR1 and CDR2 are SGHNT and YYREEE (reference sequence). Trimming left V 5 bases short and J 3 bases short, with 10 bases between. This CDR3 is built from 13 residues. CDR3 DNA: TGTGCCAGCAGGGAGACAGCGACAGATACGCAGTATTTT. Translated: CASRETATDTQYF. Using reference TRBV5-4 and TRBJ2-3 for the parts outside the CDR3, the full variable domain is ETGVTQSPTHLIKTRGQQVTLRCSSQSGHNTVSWYQQALGQGPQFIFQYYREEENGRGNFPPRFSGLQFPNYSSELNVNALELDDSALYLCASRETATDTQYFGPGTRLTVL.

The chain is built from TRBV27 and TRBJ2-7, with D maybe TRBD2 (5 bases). Germline assignment: CDR1 MNHEY and CDR2 SMNVEV (reference sequence). The CDR3 is 11 residues long. V gave up 8 bases and J gave up 6 bases, with 11 bases separating them. Here the CDR3 reads CASRGVSEQYF. The DNA for the CDR3 is TGTGCCAGCCGGGGTGTTAGCGAGCAGTACTTC.

This sequence joins TRBV29-1 and TRBJ2-1; 11 positions match TRBD2. CDR1 and CDR2 (germline): SQVTM, ANQGSEA. CDR3 length equals 14 residues. Unmatched junction bases numbered 5, after V lost 3 bases and J lost 7 bases. The CDR3 loop is CSVEGSGRGNEQFF. For the CDR3, the DNA is TGCAGCGTTGAGGGTAGCGGGAGGGGAAATGAGCAGTTCTTC.

The genes are TRBV6-5 and TRBJ1-1; D gene ambiguous. Trimming pared 2 bases from V and 0 bases from J, leaving 13 bases between. The V gene's germline CDR1 is MNHEY and CDR2 SVGAGI. This CDR3 has 16 amino acids. The CDR3: CASSYAPAVVNTEAFF. As DNA, the CDR3 is TGTGCCAGCAGTTACGCCCCTGCGGTGGTGAACACTGAAGCTTTCTTT.

In this sample, this clone turned up once. The chain links TRBV2 to TRBJ2-7, with D possibly being TRBD2 (5 bases). Trimming cost V 6 bases and J 3 bases, with 18 bases left between them. Germline CDR1 and CDR2: SNHLY and FYNNEI. The CDR3 totals 15 residues. The CDR3 DNA follows: TGTGCCAGCAGGGTAGGGCGAGAGGGCCTCTACGAGCAGTACTTC. Encoded protein: CASRVGREGLYEQYF.

CDR3 sequence reads: CASGGSGLAGKEQFF. CDR3 DNA: TGTGCCAGCGGAGGGTCGGGACTAGCGGGTAAGGAGCAGTTCTTC. The rearrangement uses TRBV6-4 and TRBJ2-1; 12 nucleotides align to TRBD2. The CDR3 is 15 residues long. Germline trimming cut 8 bases from V and 10 bases from J; bases unmatched to any gene: 12. Germline values: CDR1 MRHNA, CDR2 SNTAGT.

The chain links TRBV19 to TRBJ1-5; tentatively, D is TRBD1 (6 bases). V lost 8 bases and J 4 bases, leaving 18 bases between the germline ends. CDR1 and CDR2 (germline): LNHDA, SQIVND (reference sequence). The CDR3 totals 15 residues. CDR3 in amino acids: CASSKPSQGNQPQHF. In DNA, the CDR3 is TGTGCCAGTTCCAAACCCAGCCAGGGGAATCAGCCCCAGCATTTT.

The chain joins TRBV4-3 to TRBJ2-2; 8 nucleotides match TRBD2. With 2 bases clipped from V and 2 bases from J, the junction kept 7 bases outside the gene matches. The V gene's germline CDR1 is LGHNA and CDR2 YSLEER. CDR3 length: 17 residues. The CDR3 bases are TGCGCCAGCAGCCAATTTTCAGGACTAGCAAACACCGGGGAGCTGTTTTTT. Protein product: CASSQFSGLANTGELFF.

The genes are TRBV6-5 and TRBJ1-2, with TRBD1 matching 9 bases. The germline CDR1 and CDR2 sequences are MNHEY and SVGAGI. After removal of 7 bases from V and 3 bases from J, the junction contained 6 bases not matched to a gene. The CDR3 sequence is 14 residues long. CDR3 DNA sequence: TGTGCCAGCACCCCCCGGGACAGGGACTATGGCTACACCTTC. Translating it yields CASTPRDRDYGYTF.

This rearrangement joins TRBV9 to TRBJ1-2; TRBD1 might be the D (5 bases). This CDR3 is 15 amino acids long. Per the germline V gene, CDR1 is SGDLS and CDR2 is YYNGEE. The V end was cut by 4 bases, the J end by 5 bases, with 18 bases between. The CDR3 bases are TGTGCCAGCAGCTTCTCGATACAGGAGAGATATGGCTACACCTTC. Translated: CASSFSIQERYGYTF.

This chain links TRBV7-9 with TRBJ2-7; 8 bases map to TRBD2. The CDR3 has 14 amino acids. Germline V lookup: CDR1 SEHNR, CDR2 FQNEAQ (reference sequence). The V and J ends lost 2 bases and 5 bases, in that order; junction bases with no gene match: 5. CDR3 residues: CASSLRSGRNEQYF. DNA for the CDR3: TGTGCCAGCAGCTTAAGAAGCGGGAGAAACGAGCAGTACTTC. Full variable domain (remainder filled in from reference TRBV7-9 and TRBJ2-7): DTGVSQNPRHKITKRGQNVTFRCDPISEHNRLYWYRQTLGQGPEFLTYFQNEAQLEKSRLLSDRFSAERPKGSFSTLEIQRTEQGDSAMYLCASSLRSGRNEQYFGPGTRLTVT.

The chain couples TRBV5-5 to TRBJ2-4, with 8 bases fitting TRBD2. Germline CDR1 and CDR2: SGHKS and YYEKEE (reference sequence). CDR3 length equals 14 residues. V lost 3 bases to trimming and J lost 8 bases; unmatched junction nucleotides: 7. CDR3 nucleotide sequence: TGTGCCAGCAGCTCGCCGGCCGGGGGGGACATTCAGTACTTC. Translated: CASSSPAGGDIQYF.

The chain carries TRBV19 and TRBJ2-7, with a tentative D call TRBD2 (6 bases). CDR3 length equals 13 residues. Trimming pared 4 bases from V and 2 bases from J, leaving 9 bases between. Per the germline V gene, CDR1 is LNHDA and CDR2 is SQIVND (reference sequence). CDR3 loop: CASSSGKAYEQYF. The CDR3 DNA reads as TGTGCCAGTAGTAGCGGGAAAGCCTACGAGCAGTACTTC. Full variable domain (remainder filled in from reference TRBV19 and TRBJ2-7): DGGITQSPKYLFRKEGQNVTLSCEQNLNHDAMYWYRQDPGQGLRLIYYSQIVNDFQKGDIAEGYSVSREKKESFPLTVTSAQKNPTAFYLCASSSGKAYEQYFGPGTRLTVT.

This rearrangement joins TRBV2 to TRBJ2-7, with D possibly TRBD1 on 6 matching bases. The V gene's germline CDR1 is SNHLY and CDR2 FYNNEI. V lost 6 bases and J lost 0, with 12 bases in between. CDR3 length equals 14 residues. DNA of the CDR3: TGTGCCAGCAGGAGGACAGTTAGCTCCTACGAGCAGTACTTC. Translation: CASRRTVSSYEQYF.

This chain uses TRBV28 with TRBJ2-1; 12 bases line up with TRBD2. Trimming took 3 bases from V and 3 from J; bases not matched to a gene: 9. Germline V CDR1 and CDR2: MDHEN, SYDVKM. This CDR3 comprises 18 residues. For the CDR3, the DNA is TGTGCCAGCAGTTTTAAGGCACGGACTAGCGGGATCTACAATGAGCAGTTCTTC. Encoded protein: CASSFKARTSGIYNEQFF.

The DNA for the CDR3 is TGTGCCAGCAGTTATACGACAGAAGATACGCAGTATTTT. It is translated as CASSYTTEDTQYF. This chain links TRBV27 with TRBJ2-3, with D perhaps matching TRBD1 (5 bases). There are 13 residues in the CDR3. V was clipped by 4 bases and J by 5 bases, with 10 bases between them. The germline V gene has CDR1 MNHEY and CDR2 SMNVEV (reference sequence).

The CDR3 DNA reads TGTGCCAGCAGCCCTGGACTAAGCGGGAGTGCCTACGAGCAGTACTTC. This translates into CASSPGLSGSAYEQYF. The rearrangement uses TRBV7-6 and TRBJ2-5, with TRBD2 identical over 8 bases. Near its end, the DNA agrees better with TRBJ2-7, so the J call may be wrong. The CDR3 is 16 amino acids. Germline loops: CDR1 SGHVS, CDR2 FNYEAQ.

The CDR3 is CASSTDGGANGYTF. The CDR3 bases are TGTGCCAGCAGCACGGACGGGGGAGCAAATGGCTACACCTTC. The chain combines TRBV5-6 with TRBJ1-2; perhaps TRBD1 as D (5 bases). From germline, CDR1 is SGHDT and CDR2 YYEEEE. Trimming took 4 bases from V and 6 from J, leaving 16 bases between them. The CDR3 spans 14 residues. The whole variable domain, remainder taken from reference TRBV5-6 and TRBJ1-2, is DAGVTQSPTHLIKTRGQQVTLRCSPKSGHDTVSWYQQALGQGPQFIFQYYEEEERQRGNFPDRFSGHQFPNYSSELNVNALLLGDSALYLCASSTDGGANGYTFGSGTRLTVV.